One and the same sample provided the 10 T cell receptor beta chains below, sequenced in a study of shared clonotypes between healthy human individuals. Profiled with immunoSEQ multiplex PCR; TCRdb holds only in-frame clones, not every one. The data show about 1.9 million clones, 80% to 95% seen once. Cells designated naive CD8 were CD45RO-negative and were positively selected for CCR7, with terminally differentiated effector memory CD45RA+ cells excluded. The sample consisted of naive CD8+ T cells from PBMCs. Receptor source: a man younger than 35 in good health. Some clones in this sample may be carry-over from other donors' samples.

The CDR3 protein is CASSVSATIGTSGRNEQFF. DNA of the CDR3: TGTGCCAGCAGTGTTTCAGCCACGATCGGGACTAGCGGGAGGAATGAGCAGTTCTTC. V gene TRBV6-4 combines with J gene TRBJ2-1; TRBD2 aligns across 15 bases. Per the germline V gene, CDR1 is MRHNA and CDR2 is SNTAGT. CDR3 size: 19 residues. Trimming removed 4 bases from V and 7 bases from J; junction bases left unmatched: 14.

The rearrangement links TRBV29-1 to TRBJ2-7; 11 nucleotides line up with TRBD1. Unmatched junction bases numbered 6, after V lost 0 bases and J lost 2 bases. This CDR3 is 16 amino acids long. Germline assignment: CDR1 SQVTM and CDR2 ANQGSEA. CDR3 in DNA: TGCAGCGTTGAAGATACGGGACAGGGGGTCCCCTACGAGCAGTACTTC. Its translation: CSVEDTGQGVPYEQYF.

The CDR3 DNA sequence: TGCGCCAGCAGCCCGGGGGACAGGGGGTACAATGAGCAGTTCTTC. It yields the protein CASSPGDRGYNEQFF. This chain links TRBV5-1 with TRBJ2-1, with 11 bases aligning to TRBD1. This CDR3 spans 15 amino acids. V lost 4 bases, J lost 4 bases, and 4 bases stayed unmatched. CDR1 and CDR2 from the germline V gene are SGHRS and YFSETQ.

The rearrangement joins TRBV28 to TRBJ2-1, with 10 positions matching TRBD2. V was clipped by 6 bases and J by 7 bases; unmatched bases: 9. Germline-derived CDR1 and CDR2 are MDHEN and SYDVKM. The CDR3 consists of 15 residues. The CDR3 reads CASRDSGLATNEQFF. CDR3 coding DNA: TGTGCCAGCAGGGACTCGGGACTAGCGACGAATGAGCAGTTCTTC. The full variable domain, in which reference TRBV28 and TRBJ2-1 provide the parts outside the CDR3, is DVKVTQSSRYLVKRTGEKVFLECVQDMDHENMFWYRQDPGLGLRLIYFSYDVKMKEKGDIPEGYSVSREKKERFSLILESASTNQTSMYLCASRDSGLATNEQFFGPGTRLTVL.

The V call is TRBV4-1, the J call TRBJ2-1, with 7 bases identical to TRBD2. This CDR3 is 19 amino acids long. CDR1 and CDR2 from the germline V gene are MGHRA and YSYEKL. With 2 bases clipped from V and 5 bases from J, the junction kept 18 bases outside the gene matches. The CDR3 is CASSQTTVAGGPLNNEQFF. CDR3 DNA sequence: TGCGCCAGCAGCCAAACAACGGTAGCGGGTGGACCACTGAACAATGAGCAGTTCTTC.

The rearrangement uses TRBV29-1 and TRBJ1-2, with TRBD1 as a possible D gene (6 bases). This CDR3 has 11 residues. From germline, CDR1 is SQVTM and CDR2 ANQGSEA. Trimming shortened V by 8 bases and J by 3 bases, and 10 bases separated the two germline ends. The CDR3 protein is CSTTGHYGYTF. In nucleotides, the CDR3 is TGCAGCACGACAGGCCACTATGGCTACACCTTC.

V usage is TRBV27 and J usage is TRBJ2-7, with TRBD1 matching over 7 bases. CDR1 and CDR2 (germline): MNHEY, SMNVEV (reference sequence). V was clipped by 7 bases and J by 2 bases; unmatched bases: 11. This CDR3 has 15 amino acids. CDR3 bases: TGTGCCAGCAAAACGACAGGGTGGAAGACCTACGAGCAGTACTTC. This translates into CASKTTGWKTYEQYF.

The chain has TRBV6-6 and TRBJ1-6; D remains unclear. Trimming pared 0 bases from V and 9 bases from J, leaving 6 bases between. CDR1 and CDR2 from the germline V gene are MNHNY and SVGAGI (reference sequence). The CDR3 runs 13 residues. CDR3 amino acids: CASSYSLGSPLHF. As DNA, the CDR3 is TGTGCCAGCAGTTACTCGCTGGGTTCACCCCTCCACTTT.

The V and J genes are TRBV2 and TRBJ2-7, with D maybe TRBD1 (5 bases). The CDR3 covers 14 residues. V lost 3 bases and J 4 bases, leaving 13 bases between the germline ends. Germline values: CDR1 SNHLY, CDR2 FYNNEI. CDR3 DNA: TGTGCCAGCAGTGATGGTACAGGAGCATACGAGCAGTACTTC. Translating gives CASSDGTGAYEQYF.

CDR3 nucleotide sequence: TGTGCCAGCAGCCAGCCGGTGGGGGGAAACATTCAGTACTTC. It is translated as CASSQPVGGNIQYF. The chain couples TRBV28 to TRBJ2-4; possible D gene TRBD2, 6 bases. Germline CDR1 and CDR2: MDHEN and SYDVKM. The V end was cut by 6 bases, the J end by 6 bases, with 15 bases between. The CDR3 covers 14 residues.